Presented here are 20 T cell receptor beta chains from one specimen sequenced in a study of cytomegalovirus exposure and HLA in healthy donors. The study ran its PCR with 60 Vbeta and 13 Jbeta primers. The table came from immunoSEQ multiplex PCR; TCRdb's copy has only in-frame clones and leaves some out. The sample has 100,000 to 150,000 clones, about 81% seen once. Sequencing was done on a sample of PBMCs. The source is a middle-aged woman in good health and CMV-seropositive.

This clone appeared a single time. The V gene is TRBV13, the J gene TRBJ2-1; D might be TRBD1 (5 bases). Between the trimmed V and J ends, which lost 5 bases and 3 bases, there was a span of 8 bases. CDR1 and CDR2 (germline): PRHDT, FYEKMQ (reference sequence). CDR3 length equals 13 residues. CDR3 amino acids: CASSRTNYNEQFF. CDR3 coding DNA: TGTGCCAGCAGCAGGACAAACTACAATGAGCAGTTCTTC.

Here the CDR3 reads CAITRTGELFF. In DNA form, the CDR3 reads TGTGCCATAACTAGGACCGGGGAGCTGTTTTTT. The chain combines TRBV2 with TRBJ2-2, with a tentative D call TRBD2 (5 bases). CDR1 is SNHLY, CDR2 FYNNEI, per germline. V was shortened by 10 bases and J by 5 bases, with 8 bases between the two germline ends. The CDR3 length is 11 residues.

This clone has a single count. The chain is built from TRBV7-2 and TRBJ2-5; D uncertain. The CDR3 runs to 14 residues. Germline lookup yields CDR1 SGHTA and CDR2 FQGNSA. V lost 0 bases and J lost 5, with 10 bases in between. This chain's CDR3 is CASSLALRPETQYF. For the CDR3, the DNA is TGTGCCAGCAGCTTAGCCTTGAGGCCGGAGACCCAGTACTTC.

J is TRBJ2-1 and V is TRBV15; 11 positions match TRBD2. This CDR3 is 20 amino acids long. V lost 1 base to trimming and J lost 0 bases; unmatched junction nucleotides: 11. Germline CDR1 reads LNHNV; CDR2 reads YYDKDF (reference sequence). CDR3 DNA: TGTGCCACCAGCAGAGGACTAGCGGGACGTATGGCTAGCTCCTACAATGAGCAGTTCTTC. Encoded protein: CATSRGLAGRMASSYNEQFF.

The chain combines TRBV11-3 with TRBJ2-1; TRBD1 aligns across 10 bases. With V trimmed by 4 bases and J by 8 bases, 14 bases remained unmatched. The germline V gene encodes CDR1 SGHNT and CDR2 YENEEA. This CDR3 contains 17 residues. DNA of the CDR3: TGTGCCAGCAGCTCGGCAATGGGGACAGGGGTTCGGGATGAGCAGTTCTTC. It is translated as CASSSAMGTGVRDEQFF.

CDR3 sequence reads: CASSRQTGGQFF. CDR3 nucleotides: TGTGCCAGCAGTCGACAAACGGGGGGGCAGTTCTTC. V and J are TRBV6-5 and TRBJ2-1, with TRBD2 matching over 7 bases. CDR1 is MNHEY, CDR2 SVGAGI, per germline. Trimming removed 5 bases from V and 12 bases from J; junction bases left unmatched: 7. The CDR3 is 12 amino acids.

This clone is a singleton in its sample. The chain carries TRBV6-5 and TRBJ1-2; D is uncertain. CDR3 length: 16 residues. V was shortened by 0 bases and J by 8 bases, with 19 bases between the two germline ends. Germline lookup yields CDR1 MNHEY and CDR2 SVGAGI. The CDR3 protein is CASSYSAHTFILGYTF. The CDR3 DNA follows: TGTGCCAGCAGTTACTCGGCACATACCTTCATCTTGGGCTACACCTTC.

The chain employs TRBV9 and TRBJ2-1; a weak D match, TRBD1 (5 bases). V lost 0 bases and J lost 7, with 14 bases in between. The germline V gene encodes CDR1 SGDLS and CDR2 YYNGEE. This CDR3 has 15 residues. CDR3 protein: CASSVGSLGQNEQFF. The DNA of the CDR3 is TGTGCCAGCAGCGTAGGATCCTTAGGACAAAATGAGCAGTTCTTC.

The CDR3 sequence is CASSSNGGQGIQPQHF. The DNA of the CDR3 is TGTGCCAGCAGTTCAAATGGCGGACAGGGGATTCAGCCCCAGCATTTT. The rearrangement links TRBV28 to TRBJ1-5, with 9 bases lining up with TRBD1. This CDR3 spans 16 amino acids. V was clipped by 4 bases and J by 6 bases; unmatched bases: 10. Germline values: CDR1 MDHEN, CDR2 SYDVKM. The variable domain in full, completed from reference TRBV28 and TRBJ1-5, reads DVKVTQSSRYLVKRTGEKVFLECVQDMDHENMFWYRQDPGLGLRLIYFSYDVKMKEKGDIPEGYSVSREKKERFSLILESASTNQTSMYLCASSSNGGQGIQPQHFGDGTRLSIL.

V usage is TRBV7-3 and J usage is TRBJ1-1; 10 nucleotides agree with TRBD1. V trimming: 5 bases; J trimming: 6 bases; junction bases outside the gene matches: 9. Looked up from germline, CDR1 is SGHTA and CDR2 is FQGTGA. The CDR3 runs 15 residues. CDR3 in amino acids: CASSATGTGVSEAFF. The CDR3 DNA reads TGTGCCAGCAGCGCAACCGGGACAGGGGTCTCTGAAGCTTTCTTT.

This chain connects TRBV2 to TRBJ2-3; the match to TRBD1 covers 7 bases. Germline V lookup: CDR1 SNHLY, CDR2 FYNNEI. CDR3 length: 13 amino acids. The ends lost 8 bases at V and 6 bases at J; junction bases unmatched: 8. The CDR3 spells CASEQQGYDTQYF. The CDR3 region has the DNA TGTGCCAGCGAACAACAGGGGTACGATACGCAGTATTTT. Filled out from reference TRBV2 and TRBJ2-3, the complete variable domain reads EPEVTQTPSHQVTQMGQEVILRCVPISNHLYFYWYRQILGQKVEFLVSFYNNEISEKSEIFDDQFSVERPDGSNFTLKIRSTKLEDSAMYFCASEQQGYDTQYFGPGTRLTVL.

The chain links TRBV5-6 to TRBJ1-4, with 7 positions matching TRBD1. V trimming: 4 bases; J trimming: 3 bases; junction bases outside the gene matches: 6. The germline V gene encodes CDR1 SGHDT and CDR2 YYEEEE. The CDR3 runs 15 residues. As DNA, the CDR3 is TGTGCCAGCAGCATGAACAGGGGTGCTAATGAAAAACTGTTTTTT. Translated, it gives CASSMNRGANEKLFF.

This rearrangement joins TRBV9 to TRBJ2-7, with unresolved D. The germline V and J ends were trimmed by 4 bases and 3 bases, with 11 bases remaining between them. This CDR3 has 13 amino acids. CDR1 and CDR2 from the germline V gene are SGDLS and YYNGEE. CDR3 nucleotide sequence: TGTGCCAGCAGCTCCCTAGGCAACTACGAGCAGTACTTC. It is translated as CASSSLGNYEQYF.

J is TRBJ1-2 and V is TRBV28; D might be TRBD1 (5 bases). CDR3 length: 11 residues. CDR1 is MDHEN, CDR2 SYDVKM, per germline. V lost 6 bases and J lost 6, with 8 bases in between. The CDR3 DNA reads TGTGCCAGCAGGGGAGGGGATGGCTACACCTTC. Translation gives CASRGGDGYTF.

CDR3 nucleotide sequence: TGCGCCAGCAGCTTGGATCCCCTCGTTGAGACCCAGTACTTC. Protein product: CASSLDPLVETQYF. J is TRBJ2-5 and V is TRBV5-1; D gene ambiguous. Trimming left V 0 bases short and J 5 bases short, with 11 bases between. This CDR3 has 14 residues. The germline CDR1 and CDR2 sequences are SGHRS and YFSETQ.

A single count supports this clone. The chain uses TRBV2 and TRBJ1-1; tentatively, D is TRBD1 (5 bases). Between the trimmed V and J ends, which lost 0 bases and 0 bases, there was a span of 14 bases. This CDR3 has 17 residues. Germline CDR1 SNHLY, CDR2 FYNNEI. CDR3 region: CASSEASLWGVNTEAFF. In DNA form, the CDR3 reads TGTGCCAGCAGTGAAGCCTCCCTTTGGGGGGTGAACACTGAAGCTTTCTTT.

The V call is TRBV30, the J call TRBJ2-7; 9 nucleotides align to TRBD2. Germline V gene sequence: CDR1 GTSNPN, CDR2 SVGIG (reference sequence). CDR3 length: 14 residues. After removal of 0 bases from V and 3 bases from J, the junction contained 3 bases not matched to a gene. CDR3 sequence: CAWSVVSGGYEQYF. The DNA for the CDR3 is TGTGCCTGGAGTGTAGTTAGCGGGGGCTACGAGCAGTACTTC.

The chain uses TRBV7-9 and TRBJ2-1; the match to TRBD1 covers 11 bases. Germline V gene data show CDR1 as SEHNR and CDR2 as FQNEAQ (reference sequence). CDR3 length: 12 amino acids. V gave up 6 bases and J gave up 16 bases; unmatched junction bases: 8. The chain's CDR3 is CASSIGTGGVFF. The CDR3 DNA follows: TGTGCCAGCAGTATAGGGACAGGGGGGGTATTCTTC.

This clone came up a few times. CDR3 in amino acids: CSVVAGGPSVQTPGEQYF. The DNA for the CDR3 is TGCAGCGTTGTGGCGGGAGGGCCGTCGGTCCAGACCCCAGGGGAGCAGTACTTC. This chain links TRBV29-1 with TRBJ2-7; 9 positions match TRBD2. Trimming at V came to 4 bases and at J to 7 bases, leaving 23 bases not matched to a gene. The germline V gene encodes CDR1 SQVTM and CDR2 ANQGSEA. CDR3 length equals 18 residues.

The chain recombines TRBV28 with TRBJ2-2; TRBD1 matches at 8 bases. This CDR3 comprises 16 residues. Germline CDR1 MDHEN, CDR2 SYDVKM. V gave up 6 bases and J gave up 1 base; unmatched junction bases: 7. CDR3 in DNA: TGTGCCAGCAGCCTATGGACAGGGAGGAACACCGGGGAGCTGTTTTTT. Its protein is CASSLWTGRNTGELFF. The variable domain in full, completed from reference TRBV28 and TRBJ2-2, reads DVKVTQSSRYLVKRTGEKVFLECVQDMDHENMFWYRQDPGLGLRLIYFSYDVKMKEKGDIPEGYSVSREKKERFSLILESASTNQTSMYLCASSLWTGRNTGELFFGEGSRLTVL.